This T cell receptor beta chain was sequenced in a study of tumor-infiltrating lymphocytes in primary liver carcinoma. Study-level background: The tumors ranged from roughly 4.2 to 11 cm across and fell within stage T1-T3 N0M0.

For each extraction, RNA and DNA were obtained together from about 21-30 mg of unsorted bulk tissue. There were over 90% viable tumor cells in every single sample of tumor. Germline V CDR1 and CDR2: SGHAT, FQNNGV. The CDR3 extends over 15 amino acids. Study-level findings and limits: Representation across all five tumor regions was limited to only about 7-25% of top clones.

As to this clonotype: What it binds is unknown. The junction differs from germline at one of its ends, possibly a read error.

Production of TCR beta cDNA used about 500 ng total RNA together with a constant-region primer. Investigators got TCR beta libraries out of three nested multiplex PCR rounds, done with slightly modified ARM-PCR. TRBV1-TRBV30 forward primers paired with a C-beta reverse primer drove the first two PCR rounds, about 9 cycles each. TCRdb re-called the multiplex PCR reads through MiXCR, storing one row per CDR3 protein. The sample contains more than 50,000 distinct CDR3 sequences, roughly 77% of which appear only once. Source material: liver tumor tissue from sampling region 2. Subset defined: tumor region T2, inferior pole. The V gene is TRBV11-2, the J gene TRBJ2-4; TRBD1 aligns across 9 bases. This TCR was recovered from a man aged 35 to 55 with primary liver carcinoma and hepatitis B virus infection. DNA for the CDR3: TGCACCAGCAGCCGCCAACAGGGGGCCGAAAACAATCAGTACTTC. It yields the protein CTSSRQQGAENNQYF.